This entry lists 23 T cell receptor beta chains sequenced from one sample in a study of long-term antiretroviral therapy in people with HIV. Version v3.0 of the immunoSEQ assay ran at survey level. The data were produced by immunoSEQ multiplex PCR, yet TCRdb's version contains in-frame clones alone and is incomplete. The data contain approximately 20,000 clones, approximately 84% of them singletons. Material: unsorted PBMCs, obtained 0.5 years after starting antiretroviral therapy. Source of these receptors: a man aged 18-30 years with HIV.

In DNA form, the CDR3 reads TGTGCCAGCAGTTTCGTACAGGGGGCTTCTGAAGCTTTCTTT. Translation gives CASSFVQGASEAFF. This rearrangement joins TRBV28 to TRBJ1-1, with 9 positions matching TRBD1. The V segment lost 3 bases and the J segment 6 bases; nucleotides outside the gene matches: 5. The length of the CDR3 is 14 residues. The germline V gene has CDR1 MDHEN and CDR2 SYDVKM. Based on the CDR3 plus reference TRBV28 and TRBJ1-1, the full variable domain is DVKVTQSSRYLVKRTGEKVFLECVQDMDHENMFWYRQDPGLGLRLIYFSYDVKMKEKGDIPEGYSVSREKKERFSLILESASTNQTSMYLCASSFVQGASEAFFGQGTRLTVV.

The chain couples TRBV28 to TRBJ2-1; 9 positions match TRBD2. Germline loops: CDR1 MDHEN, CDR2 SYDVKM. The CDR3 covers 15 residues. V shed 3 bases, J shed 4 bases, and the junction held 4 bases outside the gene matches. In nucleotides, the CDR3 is TGTGCCAGCAGTTTCAGCGGGGGGACTTACAATGAGCAGTTCTTC. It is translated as CASSFSGGTYNEQFF. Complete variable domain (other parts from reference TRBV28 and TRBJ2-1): DVKVTQSSRYLVKRTGEKVFLECVQDMDHENMFWYRQDPGLGLRLIYFSYDVKMKEKGDIPEGYSVSREKKERFSLILESASTNQTSMYLCASSFSGGTYNEQFFGPGTRLTVL.

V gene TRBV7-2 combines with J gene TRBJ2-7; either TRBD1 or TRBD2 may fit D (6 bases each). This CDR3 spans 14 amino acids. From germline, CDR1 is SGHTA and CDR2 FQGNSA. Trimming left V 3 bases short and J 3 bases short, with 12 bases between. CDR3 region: CASSLEGEYYEQYF. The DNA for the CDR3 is TGTGCCAGCAGCTTGGAGGGGGAATACTACGAGCAGTACTTC.

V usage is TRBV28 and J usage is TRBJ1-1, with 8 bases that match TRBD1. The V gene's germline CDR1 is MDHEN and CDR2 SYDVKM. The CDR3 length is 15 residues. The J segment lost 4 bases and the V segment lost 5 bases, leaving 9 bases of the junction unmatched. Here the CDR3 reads CASSARGRVSTEAFF. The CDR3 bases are TGTGCCAGCAGTGCCAGGGGGCGGGTAAGCACTGAAGCTTTCTTT.

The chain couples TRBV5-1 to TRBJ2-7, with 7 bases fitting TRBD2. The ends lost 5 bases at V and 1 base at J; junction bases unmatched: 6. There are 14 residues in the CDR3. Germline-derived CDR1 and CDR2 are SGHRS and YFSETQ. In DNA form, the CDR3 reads TGCGCCAGCAGTGATGTCGGGAGGTCCTACGAGCAGTACTTC. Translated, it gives CASSDVGRSYEQYF. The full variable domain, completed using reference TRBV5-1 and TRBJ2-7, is KAGVTQTPRYLIKTRGQQVTLSCSPISGHRSVSWYQQTPGQGLQFLFEYFSETQRNKGNFPGRFSGRQFSNSRSEMNVSTLELGDSALYLCASSDVGRSYEQYFGPGTRLTVT.

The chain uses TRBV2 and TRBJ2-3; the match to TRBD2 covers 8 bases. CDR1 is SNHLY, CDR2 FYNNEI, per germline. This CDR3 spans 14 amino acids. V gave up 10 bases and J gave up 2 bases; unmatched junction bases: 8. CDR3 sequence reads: CATEQRGPTDTQYF. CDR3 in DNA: TGTGCCACCGAGCAGCGGGGGCCCACAGATACGCAGTATTTT. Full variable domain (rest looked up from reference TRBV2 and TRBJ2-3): EPEVTQTPSHQVTQMGQEVILRCVPISNHLYFYWYRQILGQKVEFLVSFYNNEISEKSEIFDDQFSVERPDGSNFTLKIRSTKLEDSAMYFCATEQRGPTDTQYFGPGTRLTVL.

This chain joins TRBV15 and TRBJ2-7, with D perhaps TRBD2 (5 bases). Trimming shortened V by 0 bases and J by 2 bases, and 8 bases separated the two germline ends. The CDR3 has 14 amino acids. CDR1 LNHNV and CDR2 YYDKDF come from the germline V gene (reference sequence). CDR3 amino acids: CATSRDEGTYEQYF. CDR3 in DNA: TGTGCCACCAGCAGAGATGAGGGAACCTACGAGCAGTACTTC.

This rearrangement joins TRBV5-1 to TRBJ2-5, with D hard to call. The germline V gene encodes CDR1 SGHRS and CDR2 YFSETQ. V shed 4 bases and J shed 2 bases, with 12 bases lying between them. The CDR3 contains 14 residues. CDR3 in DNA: TGCGCCAGCAGCCTAGGCGGCCGTCAAGAGACCCAGTACTTC. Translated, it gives CASSLGGRQETQYF.

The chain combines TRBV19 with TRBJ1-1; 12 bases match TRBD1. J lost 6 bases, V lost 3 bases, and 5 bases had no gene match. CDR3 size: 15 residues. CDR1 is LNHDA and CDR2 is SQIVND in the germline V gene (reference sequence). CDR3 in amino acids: CASSMEGQGASEAFF. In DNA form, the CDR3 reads TGTGCCAGTAGTATGGAGGGACAGGGGGCATCTGAAGCTTTCTTT.

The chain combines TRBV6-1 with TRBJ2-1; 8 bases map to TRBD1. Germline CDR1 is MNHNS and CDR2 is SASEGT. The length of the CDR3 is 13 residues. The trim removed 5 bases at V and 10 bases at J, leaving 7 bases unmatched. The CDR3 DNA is TGTGCCAGCAGTAAGCCCGGGACAGGAGAGCAGTTCTTC. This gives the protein CASSKPGTGEQFF.

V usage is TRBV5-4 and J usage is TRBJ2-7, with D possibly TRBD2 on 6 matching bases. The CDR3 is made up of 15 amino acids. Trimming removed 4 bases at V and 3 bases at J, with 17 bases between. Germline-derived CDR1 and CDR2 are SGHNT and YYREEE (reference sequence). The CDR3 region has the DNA TGTGCCAGCAGCCTGCCGGGCGGAGGGAGCTACGAGCAGTACTTC. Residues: CASSLPGGGSYEQYF. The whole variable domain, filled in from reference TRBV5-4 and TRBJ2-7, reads ETGVTQSPTHLIKTRGQQVTLRCSSQSGHNTVSWYQQALGQGPQFIFQYYREEENGRGNFPPRFSGLQFPNYSSELNVNALELDDSALYLCASSLPGGGSYEQYFGPGTRLTVT.

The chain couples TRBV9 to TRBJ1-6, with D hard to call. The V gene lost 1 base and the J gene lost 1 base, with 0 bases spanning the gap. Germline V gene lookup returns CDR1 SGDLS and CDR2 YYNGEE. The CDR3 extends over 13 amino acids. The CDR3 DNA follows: TGTGCCAGCAGCGTATCCTATAATTCACCCCTCCACTTT. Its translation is CASSVSYNSPLHF.

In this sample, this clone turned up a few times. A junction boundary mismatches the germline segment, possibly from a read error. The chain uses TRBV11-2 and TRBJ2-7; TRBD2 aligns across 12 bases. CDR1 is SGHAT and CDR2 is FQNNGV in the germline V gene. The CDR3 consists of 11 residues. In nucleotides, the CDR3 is TGTGCCAGCAGCCCAGGGACTAGCGGGCGGTTC. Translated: CASSPGTSGRF.

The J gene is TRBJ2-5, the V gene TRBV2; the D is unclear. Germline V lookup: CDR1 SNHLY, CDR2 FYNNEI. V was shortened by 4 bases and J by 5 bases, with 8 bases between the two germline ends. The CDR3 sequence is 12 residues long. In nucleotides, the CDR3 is TGTGCCAGCAGTGGGCTCAAGGAGACCCAGTACTTC. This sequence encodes CASSGLKETQYF.

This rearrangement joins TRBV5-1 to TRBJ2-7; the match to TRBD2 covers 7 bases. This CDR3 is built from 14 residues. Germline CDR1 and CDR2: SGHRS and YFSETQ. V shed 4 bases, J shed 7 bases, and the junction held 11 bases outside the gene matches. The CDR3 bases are TGCGCCAGCAGCGGTCGGGACTACTTCGGGGAGCAGTACTTC. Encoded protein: CASSGRDYFGEQYF.

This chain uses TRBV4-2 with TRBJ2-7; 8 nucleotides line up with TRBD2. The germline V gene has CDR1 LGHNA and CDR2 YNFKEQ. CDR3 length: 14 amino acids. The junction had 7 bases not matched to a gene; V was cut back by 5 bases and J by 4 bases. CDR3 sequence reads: CASSERTSPYEQYF. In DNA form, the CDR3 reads TGTGCCAGCAGCGAACGGACTAGCCCGTACGAGCAGTACTTC.

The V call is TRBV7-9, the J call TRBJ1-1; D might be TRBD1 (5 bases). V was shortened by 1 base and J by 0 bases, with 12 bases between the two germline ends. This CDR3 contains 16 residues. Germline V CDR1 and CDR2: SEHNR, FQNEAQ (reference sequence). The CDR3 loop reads CASSLVGRGMNTEAFF. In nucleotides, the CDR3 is TGTGCCAGCAGCTTAGTGGGGAGGGGCATGAACACTGAAGCTTTCTTT.

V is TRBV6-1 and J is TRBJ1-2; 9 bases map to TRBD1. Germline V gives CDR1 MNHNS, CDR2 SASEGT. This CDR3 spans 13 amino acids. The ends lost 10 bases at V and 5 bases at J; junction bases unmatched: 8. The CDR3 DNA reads TGTGCCACCGAGTCGACAGGGGGTTATGGCTACACCTTC. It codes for CATESTGGYGYTF.

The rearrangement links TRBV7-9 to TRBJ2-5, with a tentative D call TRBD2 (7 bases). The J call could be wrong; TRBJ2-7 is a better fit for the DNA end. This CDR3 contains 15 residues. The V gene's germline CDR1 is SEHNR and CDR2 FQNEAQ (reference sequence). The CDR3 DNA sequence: TGTGCCAGCAGCTTGACAGGTGGACTAGCCTACGAGCAGTACTTC. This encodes CASSLTGGLAYEQYF.

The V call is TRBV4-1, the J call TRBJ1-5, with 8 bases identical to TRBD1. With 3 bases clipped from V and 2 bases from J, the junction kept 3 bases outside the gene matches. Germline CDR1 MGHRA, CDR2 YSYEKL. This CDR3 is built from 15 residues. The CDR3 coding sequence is TGCGCCAGCAGCCACCCGACAGGGGGCAATCAGCCCCAGCATTTT. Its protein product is CASSHPTGGNQPQHF.

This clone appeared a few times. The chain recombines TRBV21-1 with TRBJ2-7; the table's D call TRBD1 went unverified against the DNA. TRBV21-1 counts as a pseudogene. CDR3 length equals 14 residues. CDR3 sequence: CASSNQQGIYEQYF. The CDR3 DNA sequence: TGTGCCAGCAGCAACCAACAGGGGATCTACGAGCAGTACTTC.

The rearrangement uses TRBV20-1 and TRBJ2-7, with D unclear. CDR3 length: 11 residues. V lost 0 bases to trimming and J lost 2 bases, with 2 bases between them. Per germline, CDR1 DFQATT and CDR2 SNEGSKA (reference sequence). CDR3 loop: CSARETYEQYF. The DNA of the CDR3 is TGCAGTGCTAGAGAGACCTACGAGCAGTACTTC.

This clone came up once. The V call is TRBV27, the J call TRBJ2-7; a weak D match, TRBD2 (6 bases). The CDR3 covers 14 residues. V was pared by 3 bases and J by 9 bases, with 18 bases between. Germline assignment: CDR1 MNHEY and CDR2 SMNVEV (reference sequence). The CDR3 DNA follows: TGTGCCAGCAGTTTGACAGCGGGTTCCCTGGGGCAGTACTTC. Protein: CASSLTAGSLGQYF.